This TCR beta chain was captured by sequencing in a study of cytomegalovirus exposure and HLA in healthy donors. The germline V gene has CDR1 MNHNS and CDR2 SASEGT. The CDR3 is made up of 15 amino acids. V trimming: 5 bases; J trimming: 8 bases; junction bases outside the gene matches: 10. It was with 60 Vbeta and 13 Jbeta primers that the PCR ran. TCRdb's copy holds only in-frame clones and misses some; the assay was immunoSEQ multiplex PCR. The sample records 190,000 or so clones, less than 85% being singletons. The clonotype comes from a boy aged 5-17 years in good health and CMV-seronegative. This chain connects TRBV6-1 to TRBJ1-4; 8 bases line up with TRBD1. The sample was PBMCs. The DNA of the CDR3 is TGTGCCAGCAGTAAACGGACAGGGAGTGACGAAAAACTGTTTTTT. As protein: CASSKRTGSDEKLFF.